The 21 T cell receptor beta chains reported below all come from one sample, sequenced in a study of T cell repertoires in aging, cancer and after chemotherapy. Amplification of TCR beta used genomic DNA extracted from peripheral blood. Rearranged V-D-J TRB sequences were amplified with a mixed TRB-A/B primer pool. TCRdb passed the multiplex PCR reads through MiXCR, listing each CDR3 protein once. The data contain under 7,000 distinct CDR3 sequences, less than 35% of them singletons. The sequenced sample consisted of blood. Receptor source: a human donor with a blood cancer.

The rearrangement links TRBV7-2 to TRBJ2-7; a weak D match, TRBD1 (6 bases). This CDR3 is 14 amino acids long. Trimming cost V 5 bases and J 5 bases, with 16 bases left between them. CDR1 and CDR2 from the germline V gene are SGHTA and FQGNSA. In DNA form, the CDR3 reads TGTGCCAGCAGCGTTTACAGGGAGTCGGACGAGCAGTACTTC. Amino acid sequence: CASSVYRESDEQYF.

This clonotype was counted between two and nine times. V is TRBV18 and J is TRBJ2-5; D gene ambiguous. The length of the CDR3 is 13 residues. CDR1 is KGHSH and CDR2 is LQKENI in the germline V gene. Between the trimmed V and J ends, which lost 8 bases and 2 bases, there was a span of 12 bases. CDR3 nucleotide sequence: TGTGCCAGCACCCTAAGAACACAAGAGACCCAGTACTTC. This gives the protein CASTLRTQETQYF.

This clonotype rates as medium-sized (0.01 to 0.1%). This chain links TRBV19 with TRBJ1-6, with TRBD1 as a possible D gene (6 bases). The V end was cut by 6 bases, the J end by 7 bases, with 19 bases between. Per the germline V gene, CDR1 is LNHDA and CDR2 is SQIVND (reference sequence). This CDR3 has 16 amino acids. CDR3 nucleotides: TGTGCCAGTAGCCTCCCGTCCGGGGGGGCGAATTCACCCCTCCACTTT. As protein: CASSLPSGGANSPLHF. The variable domain in full, with the rest retrieved from reference TRBV19 and TRBJ1-6, is DGGITQSPKYLFRKEGQNVTLSCEQNLNHDAMYWYRQDPGQGLRLIYYSQIVNDFQKGDIAEGYSVSREKKESFPLTVTSAQKNPTAFYLCASSLPSGGANSPLHFGNGTRLTVT.

The chain has TRBV30 and TRBJ1-5; D not resolved. The CDR3 spans 13 residues. In germline, CDR1 is GTSNPN, CDR2 SVGIG (reference sequence). V gave up 2 bases and J gave up 1 base, with 6 bases separating them. CDR3 protein: CAWSWGSNQPQHF. The CDR3 DNA is TGTGCCTGGAGTTGGGGAAGCAATCAGCCCCAGCATTTT.

With regard to this clonotype: A single base separates this from a much larger clone, so it may be a read error. This sequence joins TRBV10-3 and TRBJ2-3; unclear D gene. Germline lookup yields CDR1 ENHRY and CDR2 SYGVKD. The CDR3 consists of 14 residues. The CDR3, as DNA: TGTACCATCGGAGCGACTGCACTCACAGATACGCAGTATTTT. Protein sequence: CTIGATALTDTQYF.

The gene calls are TRBV20-1 and TRBJ2-1, with a possible D match to TRBD2 (5 bases). The CDR3 runs 15 residues. The germline gives CDR1 DFQATT, CDR2 SNEGSKA (reference sequence). The V and J ends lost 7 bases and 2 bases respectively, with 18 bases between them. CDR3 bases: TGCAGTGTCCGTGGGCACCCGAGGGCCTACAATGAGCAGTTCTTC. Its protein product is CSVRGHPRAYNEQFF.

This clonotype was found a few times. The chain uses TRBV20-1 and TRBJ2-5, with 8 bases lining up with TRBD1. Looked up from germline, CDR1 is DFQATT and CDR2 is SNEGSKA (reference sequence). The CDR3 has 13 amino acids. The ends lost 6 bases at V and 2 bases at J; junction bases unmatched: 5. This CDR3 reads CSARTGGQETQYF. CDR3 coding DNA: TGCAGTGCCCGAACAGGGGGGCAAGAGACCCAGTACTTC.

This clonotype turned up a few times. The chain links TRBV5-6 to TRBJ1-4; D perhaps matches TRBD1 (5 bases). The germline gives CDR1 SGHDT, CDR2 YYEEEE. The CDR3 is 14 amino acids. Deletions cut 4 bases from V and 8 bases from J, with 15 bases between. The CDR3 coding sequence is TGTGCCAGCAGCCGGGACCAGGTGGGGGAAAAACTGTTTTTT. Translated, it gives CASSRDQVGEKLFF. Variable domain in full (rest from reference TRBV5-6 and TRBJ1-4): DAGVTQSPTHLIKTRGQQVTLRCSPKSGHDTVSWYQQALGQGPQFIFQYYEEEERQRGNFPDRFSGHQFPNYSSELNVNALLLGDSALYLCASSRDQVGEKLFFGSGTQLSVL.

This clonotype was seen more than once but under ten times. The chain carries TRBV6-1 and TRBJ2-7; D assignment may be TRBD1 or TRBD2 (5 bases each). V gave up 3 bases and J gave up 2 bases, with 14 bases separating them. The CDR3 covers 15 residues. The germline gives CDR1 MNHNS, CDR2 SASEGT. The CDR3 sequence is CASSDRGTLAYEQYF. The CDR3, as DNA: TGTGCCAGCAGTGACAGAGGGACCCTAGCCTACGAGCAGTACTTC.

This clonotype was observed a handful of times. V and J are TRBV11-3 and TRBJ2-7; 8 bases agree with TRBD1. Trimming at V came to 4 bases and at J to 2 bases, leaving 4 bases not matched to a gene. Germline loops: CDR1 SGHNT, CDR2 YENEEA. The CDR3 consists of 14 residues. The CDR3 is CASSSRTGPYEQYF. The CDR3 region has the DNA TGTGCCAGCAGCTCCCGGACAGGGCCCTACGAGCAGTACTTC.

V and J are TRBV19 and TRBJ1-4; D not certain. The V end was cut by 6 bases, the J end by 0 bases, with 5 bases between. The length of the CDR3 is 13 residues. The germline CDR1 and CDR2 sequences are LNHDA and SQIVND (reference sequence). In nucleotides, the CDR3 is TGTGCCAGTAGGATAACAACTAATGAAAAACTGTTTTTT. This codes for CASRITTNEKLFF. Full variable domain (missing parts from reference TRBV19 and TRBJ1-4): DGGITQSPKYLFRKEGQNVTLSCEQNLNHDAMYWYRQDPGQGLRLIYYSQIVNDFQKGDIAEGYSVSREKKESFPLTVTSAQKNPTAFYLCASRITTNEKLFFGSGTQLSVL.

The chain links TRBV12-3 or TRBV12-4 to TRBJ2-3; D uncertain. This CDR3 contains 12 residues. V was trimmed by 1 base and J by 3 bases, leaving 2 bases between them. The CDR3 region is CASSLGTDTQYF. The CDR3 nucleotides read TGTGCCAGCAGTTTAGGAACAGATACGCAGTATTTT.

This chain links TRBV6-5 with TRBJ2-2; D gene uncertain. The ends were cut back, 8 bases at V and 6 bases at J, with 13 bases in the middle. The germline V gene encodes CDR1 MNHEY and CDR2 SVGAGI. The CDR3 length is 13 residues. This CDR3 reads CASAAFVSGELFF. The CDR3 DNA reads as TGTGCCAGCGCGGCGTTTGTGTCCGGGGAGCTGTTTTTT.

Within the sample, this clonotype is medium-sized. The rearrangement uses TRBV6-5 and TRBJ2-3; D gene uncertain. V lost 6 bases and J lost 4, with 14 bases in between. Germline V gene sequence: CDR1 MNHEY, CDR2 SVGAGI. The CDR3 is 14 residues long. Written as DNA, the CDR3 is TGTGCCAGCAGGTTTCGCGGCGTTCCAGATACGCAGTATTTT. Its protein is CASRFRGVPDTQYF.

This clonotype is labeled as medium-sized. J is TRBJ2-1 and V is TRBV19; D possibly corresponds to TRBD2 (6 bases). Trimming took 11 bases from V and 2 from J, leaving 13 bases between them. The CDR3 runs 13 residues. Per germline, CDR1 LNHDA and CDR2 SQIVND (reference sequence). CDR3 loop: CAAIGGTYNEQFF. DNA of the CDR3: TGTGCCGCAATTGGGGGGACCTACAATGAGCAGTTCTTC.

There are a few counts of this clonotype. The chain links TRBV6-5 to TRBJ2-7; perhaps TRBD2 as D (7 bases). Trimming took off 6 bases at V and 4 bases at J, with 16 bases between the two ends. Germline-derived CDR1 and CDR2 are MNHEY and SVGAGI. The CDR3 spans 14 residues. The CDR3 bases are TGTGCCAGCAGGAAGGGGGGGGAGTGGTACGAGCAGTACTTC. It codes for CASRKGGEWYEQYF.

The genes are TRBV18 and TRBJ1-1; D call uncertain. Trimming pared 6 bases from V and 5 bases from J, leaving 16 bases between. Germline V gives CDR1 KGHSH, CDR2 LQKENI. The CDR3 is 14 residues long. The CDR3 here is CASSPPHGGTEAFF. The CDR3 DNA sequence: TGTGCCAGCTCGCCGCCCCATGGAGGAACTGAAGCTTTCTTT. The full variable domain, its missing parts supplied by reference TRBV18 and TRBJ1-1, is NAGVMQNPRHLVRRRGQEARLRCSPMKGHSHVYWYRQLPEEGLKFMVYLQKENIIDESGMPKERFSAEFPKEGPSILRIQQVVRGDSAAYFCASSPPHGGTEAFFGQGTRLTVV.

This clonotype is deemed medium-sized (0.01 to 0.1%). The chain carries TRBV29-1 and TRBJ2-7; 8 bases are a match to TRBD1. The germline CDR1 and CDR2 sequences are SQVTM and ANQGSEA. V dropped 6 bases and J dropped 6; count of bases not matched to a gene: 7. The CDR3 has 12 amino acids. The DNA of the CDR3 is TGCAGCGTCACGCAGGGGGCAGGCGAGCAGTACTTC. Its protein is CSVTQGAGEQYF.

The chain carries TRBV7-9 and TRBJ2-7, with TRBD2 matching over 7 bases. The CDR3 runs to 14 residues. From germline, CDR1 is SEHNR and CDR2 FQNEAQ (reference sequence). CDR3: CGSAGRESAYEQYF. For the CDR3, the DNA is TGTGGATCAGCAGGGCGGGAGTCTGCCTACGAGCAGTACTTC.

The V call is TRBV6-5, the J call TRBJ1-5; D unclear. The germline gives CDR1 MNHEY, CDR2 SVGAGI. V lost 8 bases to trimming and J lost 6 bases, with 8 bases between them. The CDR3 runs to 11 residues. CDR3 protein: CASRGVQPQHF. The CDR3 DNA sequence: TGTGCCAGCCGTGGAGTTCAGCCCCAGCATTTT.

This clonotype was found once. V is TRBV14 and J is TRBJ2-2; 8 bases line up with TRBD2. Trimming cost V 2 bases and J 4 bases; bases outside gene matches: 6. The CDR3 consists of 16 residues. CDR1 and CDR2 (germline): SGHDN, FVKESK. CDR3 nucleotides: TGTGCCAGCAGCCAACCGGGACTAGTGCGCACCGGGGAGCTGTTTTTT. This encodes CASSQPGLVRTGELFF.